The 18 T cell receptor beta chains presented below share a single source sample, sequenced in a study of OX40 agonist ivuxolimab in advanced cancers. Using immunoSEQ multiplex PCR, the repertoire was profiled, and TCRdb retains in-frame clones only, with some absent. The table records tens of thousands of clones, approximately 83% of them present only once. The sample consisted of CD4+ or CD8+ T cells sorted from blood, taken in a trial of the OX40 agonist ivuxolimab. The receptors were sampled from an adult with an advanced solid tumor such as melanoma, head and neck, liver or kidney cancer.

This chain connects TRBV4-3 to TRBJ2-3; 11 bases agree with TRBD2. This CDR3 region has 18 residues. Germline V CDR1 and CDR2: LGHNA, YSLEER. Losses at the gene ends were 0 bases for V and 2 bases for J; bases not matched to a gene: 7. The CDR3 DNA is TGCGCCAGCAGCCAAGATCGGACTAGCGGGCATCTCACAGATACGCAGTATTTT. It yields the protein CASSQDRTSGHLTDTQYF.

This clone was seen once. The rearrangement joins TRBV11-2 to TRBJ2-7; no definite D call. Germline V gives CDR1 SGHAT, CDR2 FQNNGV. CDR3 length: 13 residues. V was clipped by 3 bases and J by 0 bases, with 6 bases between them. CDR3 DNA sequence: TGTGCCAGCAGCTTGGGCATCTCCTACGAGCAGTACGTC. Protein product: CASSLGISYEQYV.

CDR3 sequence reads: CASSLSGGRDQPQHF. The CDR3, as DNA: TGTGCCAGCAGCTTATCGGGGGGGCGCGATCAGCCCCAGCATTTT. The rearrangement uses TRBV7-9 and TRBJ1-5, with D maybe TRBD1 (6 bases). The CDR3 totals 15 residues. The germline V gene has CDR1 SEHNR and CDR2 FQNEAQ (reference sequence). Trimming left V 2 bases short and J 5 bases short, with 13 bases between.

The chain uses TRBV5-1 and TRBJ2-5; D is tentatively TRBD1 or TRBD2 (6 bases each). The V end was cut by 4 bases, the J end by 4 bases, with 20 bases between. The CDR3 has 16 amino acids. Germline V gene sequence: CDR1 SGHRS, CDR2 YFSETQ. CDR3 coding DNA: TGCGCCAGCAGCACCTTGGACCTCGGGGGCGCAGAGACCCAGTACTTC. This codes for CASSTLDLGGAETQYF.

V gene TRBV19 combines with J gene TRBJ1-5; 8 bases align to TRBD1. Per germline, CDR1 LNHDA and CDR2 SQIVND (reference sequence). The trim removed 1 base at V and 9 bases at J, leaving 8 bases unmatched. The CDR3 runs to 15 residues. This CDR3 reads CASSIAQGAFAPQHF. The CDR3 DNA sequence: TGTGCCAGTAGTATAGCTCAGGGGGCTTTCGCGCCCCAGCATTTT.

The rearrangement joins TRBV6-1 to TRBJ2-7, with a possible D match to TRBD2 (5 bases). Germline CDR1 reads MNHNS; CDR2 reads SASEGT. The CDR3 runs to 15 residues. Trimming pared 0 bases from V and 2 bases from J, leaving 11 bases between. CDR3 loop: CASSEALAQPYEQYF. The CDR3 bases are TGTGCCAGCAGTGAAGCTCTAGCCCAACCCTACGAGCAGTACTTC.

The V and J genes are TRBV5-4 and TRBJ1-2, with 7 bases matching TRBD1. This CDR3 is built from 14 residues. Germline CDR1 is SGHNT and CDR2 is YYREEE (reference sequence). The ends lost 2 bases at V and 6 bases at J; junction bases unmatched: 7. Here the CDR3 reads CASSFGGQAHGYTF. The CDR3 DNA sequence: TGTGCCAGCAGCTTCGGTGGACAGGCCCATGGCTACACCTTC.

The V and J genes are TRBV13 and TRBJ2-5; D remains unclear. This CDR3 has 14 residues. Germline assignment: CDR1 PRHDT and CDR2 FYEKMQ (reference sequence). Trimming removed 5 bases from V and 7 bases from J, with 17 bases in between. DNA of the CDR3: TGTGCCAGCAGCATGGGCCTCCTCGATATGACCCAGTACTTC. Translated: CASSMGLLDMTQYF.

The chain links TRBV7-9 to TRBJ2-5; possible D gene TRBD2, 6 bases. There are 14 residues in the CDR3. Deletions cut 5 bases from V and 0 bases from J, with 10 bases between. Per the germline V gene, CDR1 is SEHNR and CDR2 is FQNEAQ (reference sequence). The CDR3 DNA follows: TGTGCCAGCAGCGATACTAGCTACCAAGAGACCCAGTACTTC. This codes for CASSDTSYQETQYF.

This chain uses TRBV7-9 with TRBJ2-5; D is undetermined. V lost 3 bases and J 5 bases, leaving 10 bases between the germline ends. CDR3 length equals 13 residues. Germline CDR1 reads SEHNR; CDR2 reads FQNEAQ (reference sequence). CDR3: CASSLVPRETQYF. In DNA form, the CDR3 reads TGTGCCAGCAGCTTGGTCCCGAGGGAGACCCAGTACTTC.

The chain combines TRBV6-4 with TRBJ2-1, with D unresolved. The V and J ends lost 4 bases and 2 bases respectively, with 15 bases between them. The CDR3 is 16 amino acids. The V gene's germline CDR1 is MRHNA and CDR2 SNTAGT. The CDR3 nucleotides read TGTGCCAGCAGTGGCCACCGGACCTCCGCCTACAATGAGCAGTTCTTC. Residues: CASSGHRTSAYNEQFF.

This chain links TRBV28 with TRBJ2-1; D might be TRBD1 (6 bases). This CDR3 comprises 13 residues. Germline V CDR1 and CDR2: MDHEN, SYDVKM. Trimming stripped 4 bases from V and 4 bases from J, with 8 bases between. The CDR3: CASSSDRYNEQFF. CDR3 DNA sequence: TGTGCCAGCAGTTCGGACAGATACAATGAGCAGTTCTTC.

V gene TRBV5-1 combines with J gene TRBJ1-6; maybe TRBD1 (5 bases). There are 17 residues in the CDR3. CDR1 is SGHRS and CDR2 is YFSETQ in the germline V gene. V was cut by 0 bases and J by 1 base, with 11 bases left in between. The CDR3 DNA follows: TGCGCCAGCAGCTTGGCCGGGGGGAGGTCCTATAATTCACCCCTCCACTTT. It codes for CASSLAGGRSYNSPLHF. Together with reference TRBV5-1 and TRBJ1-6, the CDR3 gives the full variable domain: KAGVTQTPRYLIKTRGQQVTLSCSPISGHRSVSWYQQTPGQGLQFLFEYFSETQRNKGNFPGRFSGRQFSNSRSEMNVSTLELGDSALYLCASSLAGGRSYNSPLHFGNGTRLTVT.

This clone occurred a few times. This chain joins TRBV7-2 and TRBJ2-2; 9 bases map to TRBD1. This CDR3 comprises 15 residues. Germline CDR1 reads SGHTA; CDR2 reads FQGNSA. V lost 4 bases, J lost 6 bases, and 6 bases stayed unmatched. In DNA, the CDR3 is TGTGCCAGCAGCTACCGGGACAGGGACCCCGGGGAGCTGTTTTTT. Its translation: CASSYRDRDPGELFF.

This clone showed up just once. V and J are TRBV21-1 and TRBJ1-5. TRBV21-1 is a recognized pseudogene. The CDR3 spans 18 residues. CDR3 nucleotide sequence: TGTGCCAGCAGCCCACCTCGTCCCAGTCAACGAGGGAATCAGCCCCAGCATTTT. It yields the protein CASSPPRPSQRGNQPQHF.

The chain is built from TRBV5-1 and TRBJ2-2; no firm D call. This CDR3 contains 14 residues. Germline V lookup: CDR1 SGHRS, CDR2 YFSETQ. V was trimmed by 1 base and J by 4 bases, leaving 8 bases between them. The CDR3 DNA is TGCGCCAGCAGCTTGTCTTGGGGCACCGGGGAGCTGTTTTTT. This codes for CASSLSWGTGELFF. Based on the CDR3 plus reference TRBV5-1 and TRBJ2-2, the full variable domain is KAGVTQTPRYLIKTRGQQVTLSCSPISGHRSVSWYQQTPGQGLQFLFEYFSETQRNKGNFPGRFSGRQFSNSRSEMNVSTLELGDSALYLCASSLSWGTGELFFGEGSRLTVL.

The chain joins TRBV15 to TRBJ1-2, with D perhaps TRBD1 (5 bases). V was clipped by 3 bases and J by 7 bases, with 18 bases between them. The CDR3 contains 15 residues. The germline V gene has CDR1 LNHNV and CDR2 YYDKDF (reference sequence). This CDR3 is CATSRATEEGVGYTF. The CDR3 DNA follows: TGTGCCACCAGCAGGGCGACTGAGGAAGGGGTTGGCTACACCTTC. The full variable domain, its missing parts supplied by reference TRBV15 and TRBJ1-2, is DAMVIQNPRYQVTQFGKPVTLSCSQTLNHNVMYWYQQKSSQAPKLLFHYYDKDFNNEADTPDNFQSRRPNTSFCFLDIRSPGLGDTAMYLCATSRATEEGVGYTFGSGTRLTVV.

The V and J genes are TRBV4-2 and TRBJ2-5; TRBD2 matches at 7 bases. With V trimmed by 0 bases and J by 3 bases, 7 bases remained unmatched. The CDR3 is made up of 16 amino acids. The germline gives CDR1 LGHNA, CDR2 YNFKEQ. The CDR3 region is CASSQDFGGVEETQYF. CDR3 DNA sequence: TGTGCCAGCAGCCAAGATTTTGGGGGGGTAGAAGAGACCCAGTACTTC.